The 20 T cell receptor beta chains reported below all come from one sample, sequenced in a study of T cells after yellow fever vaccination (dated by TCRdb to between 2018 and 2020). Explained via the paper, the treatment or condition label denotes: live attenuated yellow fever vaccine strain. The library was produced with 5' RACE. Instrument on record: Illumina HiSeq 2500. The raw public data were reprocessed by TCRdb itself: fastp quality trimming at Q25, MiXCR clonotype calling, in-frame beta chains only. Every entry covers one CDR3 protein and lists the most common genes and DNA from its rows. The sample table contains hundreds of thousands of distinct CDR3 sequences; only one count was recorded for approximately 21% of them. The ten most abundant clones make up roughly an eighth of the sample. This specimen was PBMCs, taken 15 days after the yellow fever booster vaccination. These receptors all stem from a man aged 25-45 years who received the YFV17D yellow fever vaccine.

The chain has TRBV11-2 and TRBJ2-1; 7 bases map to TRBD2. The CDR3 has 13 amino acids. Germline CDR1 reads SGHAT; CDR2 reads FQNNGV. The J segment lost 3 bases and the V segment lost 6 bases, leaving 2 bases of the junction unmatched. The CDR3 region is CASRSGIYNEQFF. The CDR3 DNA is TGTGCCAGCAGGAGCGGGATCTACAATGAGCAGTTCTTC.

This clonotype appeared a few times. V usage is TRBV6-1 and J usage is TRBJ2-1; possible D gene TRBD2, 5 bases. The V gene lost 3 bases and the J gene lost 6 bases, with 15 bases spanning the gap. This CDR3 comprises 15 residues. The germline V gene encodes CDR1 MNHNS and CDR2 SASEGT. Here the CDR3 reads CASSDGKWRINEQFF. The CDR3 nucleotides are TGTGCCAGCAGTGATGGCAAGTGGAGGATCAATGAGCAGTTCTTC.

The genes are TRBV5-8 and TRBJ2-1; no reliable D call. The CDR3 consists of 13 residues. Trimming took 0 bases from V and 9 from J, leaving 10 bases between them. The V gene's germline CDR1 is SGHTS and CDR2 YDEGEE. The CDR3 sequence: CASSLEIGSEQFF. The DNA for the CDR3 is TGTGCCAGCAGCTTGGAGATCGGGTCTGAGCAGTTCTTC.

In its sample, this clonotype was seen a few times. The rearrangement joins TRBV5-1 to TRBJ2-4; D perhaps matches TRBD1 (5 bases). This CDR3 comprises 17 residues. Trimming pared 0 bases from V and 1 base from J, leaving 14 bases between. The germline V gene has CDR1 SGHRS and CDR2 YFSETQ. CDR3 region: CASSLEPAGLAKNIQYF. Here the CDR3 DNA reads TGCGCCAGCAGCTTGGAGCCGGCAGGGTTGGCCAAAAACATTCAGTACTTC. Using reference TRBV5-1 and TRBJ2-4 for the parts outside the CDR3, the full variable domain is KAGVTQTPRYLIKTRGQQVTLSCSPISGHRSVSWYQQTPGQGLQFLFEYFSETQRNKGNFPGRFSGRQFSNSRSEMNVSTLELGDSALYLCASSLEPAGLAKNIQYFGAGTRLSVL.

The V and J genes are TRBV20-1 and TRBJ2-5, with 14 bases matching TRBD2. J lost 5 bases, V lost 6 bases, and 5 bases had no gene match. In germline, CDR1 is DFQATT, CDR2 SNEGSKA (reference sequence). This CDR3 has 14 amino acids. CDR3 DNA: TGCAGTGCCGCGGGACTAGCGGGAGTCGAGACCCAGTACTTC. Translated, it gives CSAAGLAGVETQYF.

The chain links TRBV6-2 or TRBV6-3 to TRBJ1-5; possible D gene TRBD1, 5 bases. The V end was cut by 6 bases, the J end by 1 base, with 7 bases between. CDR3 length: 13 amino acids. The V gene's germline CDR1 is MNHEY and CDR2 SVGEGT. The CDR3 region is CASRQASNQPQHF. As DNA, the CDR3 is TGTGCCAGCAGACAGGCAAGCAATCAGCCCCAGCATTTT.

This chain joins TRBV20-1 and TRBJ2-3; D is unclear. V was pared by 0 bases and J by 0 bases, with 7 bases between. Germline V gene sequence: CDR1 DFQATT, CDR2 SNEGSKA (reference sequence). The CDR3 is 14 amino acids. Here the CDR3 DNA reads TGCAGTGCTAGAGATTGGGCTAGCACAGATACGCAGTATTTT. Its translation is CSARDWASTDTQYF.

The rearrangement links TRBV19 to TRBJ2-7; TRBD2 matches at 7 bases. Germline lookup yields CDR1 LNHDA and CDR2 SQIVND (reference sequence). After removal of 2 bases from V and 0 bases from J, the junction contained 4 bases not matched to a gene. This CDR3 is built from 15 residues. The CDR3 coding sequence is TGTGCCAGTAGTATATCTAGCGGCAGCTCCTACGAGCAGTACTTC. Encoded protein: CASSISSGSSYEQYF.

The chain uses TRBV25-1 and TRBJ2-7; possibly TRBD1 or TRBD2 for D (5 bases each). CDR1 and CDR2 (germline): MGHDK, SYGVNS. V shed 3 bases and J shed 2 bases, with 14 bases lying between them. The CDR3 consists of 15 residues. CDR3 bases: TGTGCCAGCAGTGACCCCCGGGACCCAACCTACGAGCAGTACTTC. Translated, it gives CASSDPRDPTYEQYF.

The rearrangement joins TRBV4-3 to TRBJ2-1; TRBD2 agrees at 7 bases. The CDR3 covers 15 residues. The germline CDR1 and CDR2 sequences are LGHNA and YSLEER. J lost 5 bases, V lost 4 bases, and 8 bases had no gene match. The CDR3 loop is CASSPGTTLNNEQFF. The DNA for the CDR3 is TGCGCCAGCAGCCCCGGGACTACCTTGAACAATGAGCAGTTCTTC.

The chain links TRBV16 to TRBJ2-6, with a possible D match to TRBD1 (5 bases). There are 16 residues in the CDR3. V was trimmed by 1 base and J by 2 bases, leaving 9 bases between them. From germline, CDR1 is KGHSY and CDR2 FQNENV. The CDR3 region is CASSQLEGAGANVLTF. In DNA form, the CDR3 reads TGTGCCAGCAGCCAATTAGAAGGGGCTGGGGCCAACGTCCTGACTTTC.

The rearrangement links TRBV9 to TRBJ2-5; 16 nucleotides align to TRBD2. This CDR3 spans 19 amino acids. Per germline, CDR1 SGDLS and CDR2 YYNGEE. V was pared by 5 bases and J by 14 bases, with 24 bases of the junction left unmatched. The CDR3 sequence: CASSIKGSPPGLAGGPVYF. The CDR3 nucleotides are TGTGCCAGCAGTATAAAGGGCTCGCCCCCGGGACTAGCGGGAGGGCCTGTCTACTTC.

DNA for the CDR3: TGTGCCAGCAGCCAAGATTTACAAAGCGGGAGTTGGTTCTTC. Protein sequence: CASSQDLQSGSWFF. The gene calls are TRBV14 and TRBJ2-1; 8 bases agree with TRBD2. With 0 bases clipped from V and 15 bases from J, the junction kept 10 bases outside the gene matches. The CDR3 is made up of 14 amino acids. Looked up from germline, CDR1 is SGHDN and CDR2 is FVKESK.

This clonotype has a handful of counts. CDR3: CAISDPPGLAGSTDTQYF. The CDR3 nucleotides read TGTGCCATCAGTGACCCTCCCGGACTAGCGGGGAGCACAGATACGCAGTATTTT. The rearrangement joins TRBV10-3 to TRBJ2-3, with TRBD2 identical over 12 bases. Germline V gene lookup returns CDR1 ENHRY and CDR2 SYGVKD. Germline trimming cut 3 bases from V and 0 bases from J; bases unmatched to any gene: 7. CDR3 length: 18 residues.

The CDR3, as DNA: TGCAGTGTGATACCGGCCAGCGGGAGTAAAACCTACGAGCAGTACTTC. This encodes CSVIPASGSKTYEQYF. V usage is TRBV20-1 and J usage is TRBJ2-7; TRBD2 matches at 8 bases. CDR3 length: 16 residues. Germline trimming cut 7 bases from V and 2 bases from J; bases unmatched to any gene: 16. Germline lookup yields CDR1 DFQATT and CDR2 SNEGSKA (reference sequence).

This clonotype came up a few times. The chain uses TRBV11-2 and TRBJ2-1; D not resolved. Germline-derived CDR1 and CDR2 are SGHAT and FQNNGV. V was clipped by 3 bases and J by 9 bases, with 6 bases between them. The length of the CDR3 is 11 residues. The CDR3 here is CASSLIGEQFF. In DNA form, the CDR3 reads TGTGCCAGCAGCTTGATTGGTGAGCAGTTCTTC.

The sample holds many counts of this clonotype. CDR3 protein: CSARGLGEQFF. CDR3 nucleotides: TGCAGTGCTAGAGGACTGGGTGAGCAGTTCTTC. This chain uses TRBV20-1 with TRBJ2-1; D ambiguous. The V end lost 1 base, the J end lost 9 bases, and 7 bases lay between the germline ends. The germline V gene has CDR1 DFQATT and CDR2 SNEGSKA (reference sequence). This CDR3 comprises 11 residues.

The chain is built from TRBV30 and TRBJ2-1; D is perhaps TRBD1 (6 bases). CDR3 size: 13 residues. The germline V and J ends were trimmed by 2 bases and 9 bases, with 14 bases remaining between them. Germline loops: CDR1 GTSNPN, CDR2 SVGIG (reference sequence). CDR3 sequence reads: CAWSLGAKSEQFF. The CDR3, as DNA: TGTGCCTGGAGTTTGGGGGCCAAAAGTGAGCAGTTCTTC.

This clonotype was counted a few times. The J gene is TRBJ1-5, the V gene TRBV7-2; 7 bases agree with TRBD1. V was pared by 5 bases and J by 5 bases, with 12 bases of the junction left unmatched. This CDR3 spans 16 amino acids. Germline V lookup: CDR1 SGHTA, CDR2 FQGNSA. CDR3 bases: TGTGCCAGCAGCCCCTTTGGAGGGGGCGTCGATCAGCCCCAGCATTTT. Protein: CASSPFGGGVDQPQHF.

The genes are TRBV29-1 and TRBJ2-5; D gene uncertain. This CDR3 has 13 residues. CDR1 is SQVTM and CDR2 is ANQGSEA in the germline V gene. Trimming pared 6 bases from V and 5 bases from J, leaving 16 bases between. CDR3 residues: CSVTTLVWETQYF. The CDR3 nucleotides read TGCAGCGTGACAACATTAGTATGGGAGACCCAGTACTTC.